The rows below give T cell receptor beta chains drawn from one sample of a study of T cells in Graves' hyperthyroidism and ophthalmopathy. Each CDR3 protein is one row after TCRdb ran MiXCR on the multiplex PCR reads. This table holds under 350,000 distinct CDR3 sequences, 12% to 15% found once. The specimen was blood. Receptors were obtained from a woman aged 40 to 50 with Graves' hyperthyroidism. Each CDR3 is given with its conserved first and last residue. A D gene is named only where the DNA matches it firmly. Only part of the rows carry a size: once, few, many, or a class if the clone is expanded.

v_gene: TRBV28; d_gene: NA; j_gene: TRBJ2-3; abundance: many; CDR3nt: TGTGCCAGCAAAGGAGGGGGGTACACAGATACGCAGTATTTT; CDR3aa: CASKGGGYTDTQYF
v_gene: TRBV18; d_gene: NA; j_gene: TRBJ1-6; abundance: many; CDR3nt: TGTGCCAGCTCACCTAATGGGAATTCACCCCTCCACTTT; CDR3aa: CASSPNGNSPLHF
v_gene: TRBV24-1; d_gene: NA; j_gene: TRBJ2-1; abundance: few; CDR3nt: TGTGCCACCAGTGATTTGAGGGTAGGGAGAGAGCAGTTCTTC; CDR3aa: CATSDLRVGREQFF
v_gene: TRBV27; d_gene: TRBD1; j_gene: TRBJ1-6; abundance: NA; CDR3nt: TGTGCCAGCAGACAGGGGGTAGATTCACCCCTCCACTTT; CDR3aa: CASRQGVDSPLHF
v_gene: TRBV13; d_gene: NA; j_gene: TRBJ1-1; abundance: few; CDR3nt: TGTGCCAGCAGCTTCGGGGGGGGGGCTTGGACTGAAGCTTTCTTT; CDR3aa: CASSFGGGAWTEAFF
v_gene: TRBV20-1; d_gene: TRBD1; j_gene: TRBJ2-5; abundance: NA; CDR3nt: TGCAGTGCTGGTGGGGGGACAGGGGGCGGGGAGACCCAGTACTTC; CDR3aa: CSAGGGTGGGETQYF
v_gene: TRBV5-1; d_gene: TRBD1; j_gene: TRBJ1-4; abundance: many; CDR3nt: TGCGCCAGCACGTGGGGACAGGGAAGAGAAAAACTGTTTTTT; CDR3aa: CASTWGQGREKLFF
v_gene: TRBV9; d_gene: TRBD1; j_gene: TRBJ1-1; abundance: many; CDR3nt: TGTGCCAGCAGCACAGGGGGCGTGGGTGAAGCTTTCTTT; CDR3aa: CASSTGGVGEAFF
v_gene: TRBV20-1; d_gene: TRBD1; j_gene: TRBJ1-2; abundance: many; CDR3nt: TGCAGTGCAGAGGACAGGGGGGTCTATGGCTACACCTTC; CDR3aa: CSAEDRGVYGYTF
v_gene: TRBV18; d_gene: NA; j_gene: TRBJ1-1; abundance: many; CDR3nt: TGTGCCAGCTCACTTTCCCAGGGAACTGAAGCTTTCTTT; CDR3aa: CASSLSQGTEAFF
v_gene: TRBV5-8; d_gene: NA; j_gene: TRBJ1-1; abundance: many; CDR3nt: TGTGCCAGCAGCTTGGGGCTTGGCACTGAAGCTTTCTTT; CDR3aa: CASSLGLGTEAFF
v_gene: TRBV24-1; d_gene: NA; j_gene: TRBJ1-2; abundance: many; CDR3nt: TGTGCCACCAGTGACGCTGGGGACCGATCTAACTATGGCTACACCTTC; CDR3aa: CATSDAGDRSNYGYTF
v_gene: TRBV6-5; d_gene: NA; j_gene: TRBJ2-5; abundance: many; CDR3nt: TGTGCCAGCAGTACCCTCAGTGGGACCCAGTACTTC; CDR3aa: CASSTLSGTQYF
v_gene: TRBV7-2; d_gene: NA; j_gene: TRBJ1-2; abundance: many; CDR3nt: TGTGCCAGCAGCCGGGACCCAGGTAGTGGCTACACCTTC; CDR3aa: CASSRDPGSGYTF
v_gene: TRBV6-5; d_gene: NA; j_gene: TRBJ1-2; abundance: many; CDR3nt: TGTGCCAGCAGTTACTCGAGTAGGGGGGTAGCCTATGGCTACACCTTC; CDR3aa: CASSYSSRGVAYGYTF
v_gene: TRBV18; d_gene: TRBD1; j_gene: TRBJ1-3; abundance: few; CDR3nt: TGTGCCAGCTCGTCCGGGACAGCTGGAAACACCATATATTTT; CDR3aa: CASSSGTAGNTIYF
v_gene: TRBV24-1; d_gene: NA; j_gene: TRBJ2-3; abundance: few; CDR3nt: TGTGCCACCAGTGATCCCGACACCGGCCTAGGGCCGGATACGCAGTATTTT; CDR3aa: CATSDPDTGLGPDTQYF
v_gene: TRBV6-2/TRBV6-3; d_gene: NA; j_gene: TRBJ2-3; abundance: many; CDR3nt: TGTGCCAGTGCCCCCTGGGCCGGGGGCACAGATACGCAGTATTTT; CDR3aa: CASAPWAGGTDTQYF
v_gene: TRBV28; d_gene: TRBD2; j_gene: TRBJ2-4; abundance: NA; CDR3nt: TGTGCCAGCACGGCGTTGGGCGGGAGTGACATTCAGTACTTC; CDR3aa: CASTALGGSDIQYF
v_gene: TRBV2; d_gene: NA; j_gene: TRBJ1-3; abundance: many; CDR3nt: TGTGCCAGCATGTCGACCGGAAACACCATATATTTT; CDR3aa: CASMSTGNTIYF